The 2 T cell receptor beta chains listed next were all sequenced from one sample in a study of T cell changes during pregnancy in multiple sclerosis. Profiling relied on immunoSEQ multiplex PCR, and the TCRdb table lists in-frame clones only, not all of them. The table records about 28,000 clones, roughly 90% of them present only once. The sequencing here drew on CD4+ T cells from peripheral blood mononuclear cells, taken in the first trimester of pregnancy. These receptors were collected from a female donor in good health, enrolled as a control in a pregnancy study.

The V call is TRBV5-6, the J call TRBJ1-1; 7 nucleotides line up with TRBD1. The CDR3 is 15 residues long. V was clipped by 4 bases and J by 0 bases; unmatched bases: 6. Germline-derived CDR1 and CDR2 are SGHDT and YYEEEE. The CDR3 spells CASSGTGAMNTEAFF. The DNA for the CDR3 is TGTGCCAGCAGCGGTACAGGGGCGATGAACACTGAAGCTTTCTTT.

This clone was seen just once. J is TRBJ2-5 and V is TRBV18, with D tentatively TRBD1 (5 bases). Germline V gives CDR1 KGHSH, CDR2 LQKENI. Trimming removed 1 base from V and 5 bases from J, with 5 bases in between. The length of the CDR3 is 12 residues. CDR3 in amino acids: CASSPQGETQYF. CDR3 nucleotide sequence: TGTGCCAGCTCACCACAGGGGGAGACCCAGTACTTC.